This is a list of T cell receptor beta chains from one sample in a study of T cell changes during pregnancy in multiple sclerosis. Profiling relied on immunoSEQ multiplex PCR, and the TCRdb table lists in-frame clones only, not all of them. The profile shows about 93,000 clones, about nine tenths of them singletons. Sequenced material: peripheral blood, taken after pregnancy. The receptors stem from a female donor in good health, enrolled as a control in a pregnancy study. The CDR3 runs from the conserved cysteine through the conserved F or W. A D gene is named only where the DNA matches it firmly.

CDR3 protein: CASSLARGSNSPLHF
J gene: TRBJ1-6
D gene: .
V gene: TRBV7-9

CDR3 protein: CASSQGGTGHQPQHF
J gene: TRBJ1-5
D gene: TRBD1
V gene: TRBV14

CDR3 protein: CASRGGTGRNEQFF
J gene: TRBJ2-1
D gene: TRBD1
V gene: TRBV4-2

CDR3 protein: CASREGTSLEQYF
J gene: TRBJ2-7
D gene: .
V gene: TRBV5-4

CDR3 protein: CASSLGAGGPRNEQFF
J gene: TRBJ2-1
D gene: TRBD2
V gene: TRBV7-2

CDR3 protein: CASKAERYGYTF
J gene: TRBJ1-2
D gene: .
V gene: TRBV6-1

CDR3 protein: CASSSRQGGAAEAFF
J gene: TRBJ1-1
D gene: TRBD1
V gene: TRBV19

CDR3 protein: CASSQGEAFGQPQHF
J gene: TRBJ1-5
D gene: .
V gene: TRBV4-2

CDR3 protein: CASSNLPSPDTQYF
J gene: TRBJ2-3
D gene: .
V gene: TRBV19

CDR3 protein: CASASDRAGNTIYF
J gene: TRBJ1-3
D gene: TRBD1
V gene: TRBV6-5

CDR3 protein: CAWRRTASEQYF
J gene: TRBJ2-7
D gene: .
V gene: TRBV30

CDR3 protein: CASSLEVGAGGINEQFF
J gene: TRBJ2-1
D gene: TRBD2
V gene: TRBV5-1

CDR3 protein: CASSLRTRQPQHF
J gene: TRBJ1-5
D gene: .
V gene: TRBV28

CDR3 protein: CAISVGGGDYEQYF
J gene: TRBJ2-7
D gene: TRBD2
V gene: TRBV10-3

CDR3 protein: CASSQETGDTQYF
J gene: TRBJ2-3
D gene: .
V gene: TRBV4-2

CDR3 protein: CASSLAPTGTGSLDQPQHF
J gene: TRBJ1-5
D gene: TRBD1
V gene: TRBV5-1

CDR3 protein: CASKDNNYGYTF
J gene: TRBJ1-2
D gene: .
V gene: TRBV6-1

CDR3 protein: CASSRQSYEQYF
J gene: TRBJ2-7
D gene: .
V gene: TRBV7-9

CDR3 protein: CASSTRGEPNEKLFF
J gene: TRBJ1-4
D gene: .
V gene: TRBV28

CDR3 protein: CASSLSLAETQYF
J gene: TRBJ2-5
D gene: .
V gene: TRBV7-2

CDR3 protein: CASSLGQIMNTEAFF
J gene: TRBJ1-1
D gene: .
V gene: TRBV5-4

CDR3 protein: CASSGYRGRTGELFF
J gene: TRBJ2-2
D gene: TRBD1
V gene: TRBV2

CDR3 protein: CASSAGQGGGYTF
J gene: TRBJ1-2
D gene: TRBD1
V gene: TRBV7-9

CDR3 protein: CASRSRDTGTDTQYF
J gene: TRBJ2-3
D gene: .
V gene: TRBV9

CDR3 protein: CASSLGGQGWNQPQHF
J gene: TRBJ1-5
D gene: TRBD1
V gene: TRBV28

CDR3 protein: CASSRLTGTGKSEQYF
J gene: TRBJ2-7
D gene: TRBD1
V gene: TRBV19

CDR3 protein: CASSLLANTEAFF
J gene: TRBJ1-1
D gene: .
V gene: TRBV7-9

CDR3 protein: CASRPPGLAGPDTQYF
J gene: TRBJ2-3
D gene: TRBD2
V gene: TRBV7-2

CDR3 protein: CASSPDRDYGYTF
J gene: TRBJ1-2
D gene: TRBD1
V gene: TRBV6-6

CDR3 protein: CASSPQGGRTDTQYF
J gene: TRBJ2-3
D gene: .
V gene: TRBV18

CDR3 protein: CASTSDDEQFF
J gene: TRBJ2-1
D gene: TRBD2
V gene: TRBV10-3

CDR3 protein: CASSSTVTGELFF
J gene: TRBJ2-2
D gene: .
V gene: TRBV7-3

CDR3 protein: CASSPSTSGGRNEQFF
J gene: TRBJ2-1
D gene: TRBD2
V gene: TRBV6-6

CDR3 protein: CASRKETGLFVGAFF
J gene: TRBJ1-1
D gene: .
V gene: TRBV27

CDR3 protein: CASSRGTRVNTGELFF
J gene: TRBJ2-2
D gene: TRBD2
V gene: TRBV19

CDR3 protein: CASSLYPTDTEAFF
J gene: TRBJ1-1
D gene: .
V gene: TRBV7-3